This T cell receptor beta chain was observed in a study of blood T cells in healthy people across ages. Overall study findings and caveats: TCR beta diversity per million T cells fell roughly linearly with age. A strong correlation between TCR beta diversity and naive T cell percentage was seen.

Germline lookup yields CDR1 LGHDT and CDR2 YNNKEL (reference sequence). The CDR3 totals 14 residues. The V gene lost 2 bases and the J gene lost 4 bases, with 11 bases spanning the gap. This clonotype was seen a single time. Antigen specificity is unknown. Every donor provided roughly 10 milliliters of peripheral blood. Next came a second PCR, run for about 6 to 12 cycles, which used a sample-barcoded 5' primer along with a J-beta primer mix. In TCRdb, the 5' RACE reads were re-called with MiXCR into one record per CDR3 protein. The sample has more than 650,000 distinct CDR3 sequences; 22% are singletons.

Sequencing was carried out using blood. This receptor was identified in a man between 65 and 85 years old in good health. The chain carries TRBV3-1 and TRBJ2-5; D could derive from TRBD1 or TRBD2 (6 bases each). The CDR3 nucleotides are TGTGCCAGCAGCCAAATGGGGGGCGTAGAGACCCAGTACTTC. This sequence encodes CASSQMGGVETQYF.